This TCR beta chain was found in a study of CD8+ T cells in alopecia areata. For the study at large: Approximately 6-11-week-old female C3H/HeJ mice were grafted with skin from spontaneously alopecic approximately 6-12-month-old C3H/HeJ graft donors.

This clone was found many times. Its antigen is as yet unknown. Here the gene names and germline are mouse. The CDR3 extends 4 residues past the end of the read, so its final part is completed from the germline J gene. RNA was isolated and reverse transcribed to cDNA, the sequencing template. TCRdb's table, derived via immunoSEQ multiplex PCR, lists solely in-frame clones and lacks some. In total the sample includes under 9,000 clones, none of them seen once. A sort of pooled cutaneous lymph node cells used CD4, CD8alpha, NKG2D, NKG2ACE and other stains. CDR3 size: 15 residues. Germline CDR1 and CDR2: LGHNA and YNLKQL (reference sequence). V was clipped by 0 bases and J by 0 bases; unmatched bases: 2. The study's findings and limits: Higher clonality was seen in lesional scalp than in normal scalp, especially in alopecia totalis/universalis. Scalp sample sequencing also detects resident alphabeta T cells of normal skin.

This rearrangement joins TRBV5 to TRBJ2-7, with TRBD2 identical over 7 bases. Material for sequencing was CD8+ T cells sorted from a lymph node. The origin of this receptor is a C3H/HeJ mouse with alopecia areata. The MHC haplotype of this mouse line is H2-k. CDR3 loop: CASSQENWGSYEQYF. The sequenced part of the CDR3 DNA is TGTGCCAGCAGCCAAGAGAACTGGGGCTCCTAT.